A selection of T cell receptor beta chains follows, all from one sample in a study of cytomegalovirus exposure and HLA in healthy donors. This table comes from immunoSEQ multiplex PCR, and its TCRdb copy is limited to in-frame clones, with some not included. This repertoire shows about 200,000 clones, 83% found once; its top ten account for less than 7%. Sequencing was performed on PBMCs. Receptor source: a woman in her late teens or twenties in good health and CMV-seronegative. The conserved cysteine and the conserved F or W are not part of the CDR3 here. D genes are given only for firm matches.

ASSEGEAYGYT,TRBJ1-2,TRBV6-4,.
SSYRDAGGGYT,TRBJ1-2,TRBV29-1,.
ASSPGTVHGYT,TRBJ1-2,TRBV28,TRBD1
ASSEQGARTGELF,TRBJ2-2,TRBV2,TRBD1
ASSLGQAERGYT,TRBJ1-2,TRBV7-2,.
ASMAASSYNEQF,TRBJ2-1,TRBV27,.
ASSPRVPTGELF,TRBJ2-2,TRBV7-3,.
ASSPDRTSGGEQY,TRBJ2-7,TRBV18,.
ASSLRDSSYEQY,TRBJ2-7,TRBV11-2,TRBD1
ASSSADREYGYT,TRBJ1-2,TRBV28,TRBD1
ASSLGERKAYEQY,TRBJ2-7,TRBV7-9,.
ASSDSSGGANEQF,TRBJ2-1,TRBV6-4,TRBD2
ASSDAWGLYEKLF,TRBJ1-4,TRBV25-1,.
ASSLGGRENEQF,TRBJ2-1,TRBV5-1,.
ASSYSRQGSYEQY,TRBJ2-7,TRBV6-5,TRBD1
ASSFGSGRLNEQF,TRBJ2-1,TRBV5-4,TRBD2